Presented here are 6 T cell receptor beta chains from one specimen sequenced in a study of T cells in localized non-small cell lung cancer. Measured with immunoSEQ multiplex PCR; TCRdb has only the in-frame clones, and not every one. The sample contains 52,000 or so clones, 80% to 90% of which appear only once. The source material was peripheral blood, sampled before any cancer treatment. These receptors all come from an older male donor with stage III squamous cell lung carcinoma.

The chain links TRBV12-5 to TRBJ2-2; D is ambiguous. Germline lookup yields CDR1 LGHNT and CDR2 FRNRAP. V was cut by 5 bases and J by 1 base, with 8 bases left in between. The CDR3 is 14 amino acids. This CDR3 reads CASGLDGNTGELFF. The CDR3, as DNA: TGTGCTAGTGGTCTGGACGGGAACACCGGGGAGCTGTTTTTT.

This clone has a handful of counts. The chain has TRBV2 and TRBJ1-2, with 9 nucleotides matching TRBD1. The length of the CDR3 is 13 residues. V was clipped by 10 bases and J by 3 bases; unmatched bases: 6. The germline V gene encodes CDR1 SNHLY and CDR2 FYNNEI. CDR3 protein: CAINRGRDYGYTF. The CDR3 bases are TGTGCCATCAACAGGGGGCGCGACTATGGCTACACCTTC.

The rearrangement uses TRBV18 and TRBJ2-1, with 7 bases that match TRBD2. This CDR3 region has 15 residues. Germline V gene sequence: CDR1 KGHSH, CDR2 LQKENI. V was clipped by 3 bases and J by 9 bases; unmatched bases: 11. Written as DNA, the CDR3 is TGTGCCAGCTCACCGACGGGAGGAGAATTTAGTGAGCAGTTCTTC. Its protein is CASSPTGGEFSEQFF.

This chain links TRBV6-1 with TRBJ2-3, with unresolved D. The CDR3 extends over 12 amino acids. The V gene's germline CDR1 is MNHNS and CDR2 SASEGT. V gave up 9 bases and J gave up 2 bases, with 9 bases separating them. This chain's CDR3 is CASRPVTDTQYF. CDR3 bases: TGTGCCAGTAGGCCGGTCACAGATACGCAGTATTTT.

The chain links TRBV9 to TRBJ2-1; unclear D gene. This CDR3 region has 15 residues. From germline, CDR1 is SGDLS and CDR2 YYNGEE. V was trimmed by 0 bases and J by 6 bases, leaving 13 bases between them. CDR3 in amino acids: CASSVATLGANEQFF. CDR3 nucleotide sequence: TGTGCCAGCAGCGTAGCAACGTTAGGAGCCAATGAGCAGTTCTTC. The variable domain in full, with the rest retrieved from reference TRBV9 and TRBJ2-1, is DSGVTQTPKHLITATGQRVTLRCSPRSGDLSVYWYQQSLDQGLQFLIQYYNGEERAKGNILERFSAQQFPDLHSELNLSSLELGDSALYFCASSVATLGANEQFFGPGTRLTVL.

The chain is built from TRBV9 and TRBJ2-3, with TRBD2 as a possible D gene (6 bases). This CDR3 is 17 amino acids long. Between the trimmed V and J ends, which lost 0 bases and 2 bases, there was a span of 16 bases. Germline CDR1 and CDR2: SGDLS and YYNGEE. Written as DNA, the CDR3 is TGTGCCAGCAGCGTAGCTTGGAAGGCTAGCGTCACAGATACGCAGTATTTT. Translated, it gives CASSVAWKASVTDTQYF. Full variable domain (rest looked up from reference TRBV9 and TRBJ2-3): DSGVTQTPKHLITATGQRVTLRCSPRSGDLSVYWYQQSLDQGLQFLIQYYNGEERAKGNILERFSAQQFPDLHSELNLSSLELGDSALYFCASSVAWKASVTDTQYFGPGTRLTVL.